The T cell receptor (beta chain) described here comes from a study of shared clonotypes between healthy human individuals. Study results and limitations: Measured sharing among donors was expected to vary with sequencing depth. In general, naive subsets displayed greater estimated richness than memory subsets did.

Deep-level settings were used for running the assay. Sequencing was performed with immunoSEQ multiplex PCR; in TCRdb, only in-frame clones are kept and a portion is missing. The table shows roughly 320,000 clones, with around 87% occurring only once. The CD8 memory fraction combined CD45RO+ cells with TemRA cells (CCR7-negative CD45RA+). Trimming stripped 4 bases from V and 1 base from J, with 14 bases between. Germline CDR1 and CDR2: SGDLS and YYNGEE. This CDR3 region has 15 residues. This clone has more than one count but fewer than ten. Its antigen remains unidentified. The sequenced sample consisted of memory CD8+ T cells sorted from blood. Indicated subset: CD45RO+ cells pooled with CCR7-negative TemRA cells. The rearrangement links TRBV9 to TRBJ2-5, with unresolved D. The clonotype originates from a man younger than 35 in good health. In nucleotides, the CDR3 is TGTGCCAGCAGCCCTTTTTTATCGGCCCAAGAGACCCAGTACTTC. The encoded protein is CASSPFLSAQETQYF.